This entry features one T cell receptor beta chain sequence. From the roughly 120-subject validation cohort, which was separate from the roughly 610-subject first cohort, the donors were drawn. These data belong to a study of cytomegalovirus exposure and HLA in healthy donors. The data were produced by immunoSEQ multiplex PCR, yet TCRdb's version contains in-frame clones alone and is incomplete. The data contain 150,000 to 200,000 clones, over 85% of them singletons. The germline V gene has CDR1 SGHNT and CDR2 YYREEE (reference sequence). V lost 0 bases and J lost 2, with 11 bases in between. This CDR3 contains 15 residues.

The sequence derives from a man aged 18 to 35 in good health and CMV-seropositive. The specimen was PBMCs. V and J are TRBV5-4 and TRBJ1-1; D not resolved. CDR3 residues: CASSLVGESNTEAFF. The DNA for the CDR3 is TGTGCCAGCAGCTTGGTTGGGGAGTCCAACACTGAAGCTTTCTTT.